Sequencing of this T cell receptor beta chain was carried out in a study of breast tumors, draining lymph nodes, adjacent tissues. Trimming cost V 7 bases and J 1 base, with 16 bases left between them. This CDR3 contains 15 residues. Whole-study findings and limits: Data fit most tumor T cells coming from lymph node, expanding in tumor. That most tumor T cells come from lymph nodes remained unproven.

Axillary draining lymph nodes of breast cancer patients supplied the node samples. Comment on this clonotype: Its target is not known.

MiXCR was run by TCRdb on the multiplex PCR reads, yielding one entry per CDR3 protein. The sample shows 150,000 to 200,000 distinct CDR3 sequences, roughly 35% of them seen only once. The chain recombines TRBV12-3 or TRBV12-4 with TRBJ1-1; D is uncertain. The receptor comes from a female donor with breast cancer. Some clones in this sample may be carry-over from other donors' samples. What was sequenced was axillary lymph node tissue. CDR3: CASIPGLQQNTEAFF. CDR3 coding DNA: TGTGCCAGCATTCCTGGACTGCAGCAGAACACTGAAGCTTTCTTT.